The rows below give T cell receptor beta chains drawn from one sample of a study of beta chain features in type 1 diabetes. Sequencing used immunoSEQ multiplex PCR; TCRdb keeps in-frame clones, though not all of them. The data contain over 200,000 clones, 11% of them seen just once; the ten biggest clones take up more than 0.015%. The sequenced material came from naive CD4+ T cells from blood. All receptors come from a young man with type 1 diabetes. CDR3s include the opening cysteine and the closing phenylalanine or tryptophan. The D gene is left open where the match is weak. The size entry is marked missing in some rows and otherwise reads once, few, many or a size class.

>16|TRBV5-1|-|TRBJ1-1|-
TGCGCCAGCAGCTTAAGATCTGACATCTCCTCCACTGAAGCTTTCTTT
CASSLRSDISSTEAFF
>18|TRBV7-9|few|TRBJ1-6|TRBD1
TGTGCCAGCAGCTTCCCCCGGACAGGGGATGGGTATAATTCACCCCTCCACTTT
CASSFPRTGDGYNSPLHF
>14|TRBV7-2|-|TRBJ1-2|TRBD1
TGTGCCAGCAGCTTAGGTTATGCAGGGGGCGGCTACACCTTC
CASSLGYAGGGYTF
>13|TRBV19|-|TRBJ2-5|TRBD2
TGTGCCAGTAGTGTGGGCGGGGGTGAGACCCAGTACTTC
CASSVGGGETQYF
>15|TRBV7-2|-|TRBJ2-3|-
TGTGCCAGCAGCCCCGGCGCTAGTACGGCAGATACGCAGTATTTT
CASSPGASTADTQYF
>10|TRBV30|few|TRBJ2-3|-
TGTGCCTGGGGGAGAGATACGCAGTATTTT
CAWGRDTQYF
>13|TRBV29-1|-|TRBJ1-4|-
TGCAGCGTCGCCTCGTCGGGGGGGGAAAAACTGTTTTTT
CSVASSGGEKLFF
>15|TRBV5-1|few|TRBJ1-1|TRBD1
TGCGCCAGCAGCTTGTATACAACAGGGGACACTGAAGCTTTCTTT
CASSLYTTGDTEAFF
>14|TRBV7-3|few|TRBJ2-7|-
TGTGCCAGCAGCTTACGTCCGCTGGTCGGGGAGCAGTACTTC
CASSLRPLVGEQYF
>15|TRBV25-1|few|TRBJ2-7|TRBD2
TGTGCCAGCAGCCCCAGCGGGACTAGCTCCTACGAGCAGTACTTC
CASSPSGTSSYEQYF
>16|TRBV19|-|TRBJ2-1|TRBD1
TGTGCCAGTAGTAAGGGACAGGGGGTATCCTACAATGAGCAGTTCTTC
CASSKGQGVSYNEQFF
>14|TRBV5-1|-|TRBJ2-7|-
TGCGCCAGCAGCCCCTCGGGGTCTTCCTACGAGCAGTACTTC
CASSPSGSSYEQYF
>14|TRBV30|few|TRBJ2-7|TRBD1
TGTGCCTGGAGTCGAAGGACAGGGGCAAACGAGCAGTACTTC
CAWSRRTGANEQYF
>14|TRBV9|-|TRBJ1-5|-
TGTGCCAGCAGCGCGAGGGGGACGGGGCAGCCCCAGCATTTT
CASSARGTGQPQHF
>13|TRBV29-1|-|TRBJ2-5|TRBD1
TGCAGCGTTGCAGGGGGCATTGGCGAGACCCAGTACTTC
CSVAGGIGETQYF
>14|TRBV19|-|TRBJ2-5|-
TGTGCCAGTAGTGCCGGCCTGACTGGAGAGACCCAGTACTTC
CASSAGLTGETQYF
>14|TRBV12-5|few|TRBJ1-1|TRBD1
TGTGCTAGTGGGTTACAGGGGGCGTACACTGAAGCTTTCTTT
CASGLQGAYTEAFF
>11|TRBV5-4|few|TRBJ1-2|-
TGTGCCAGCGGAAGGGGAACCGGCTACACCTTC
CASGRGTGYTF
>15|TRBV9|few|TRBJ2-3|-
TGTGCCAGCAGCGGGGGGACTCTCACCGCAGATACGCAGTATTTT
CASSGGTLTADTQYF
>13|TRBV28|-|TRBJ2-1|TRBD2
TGTGCCAGCCTAGGCGGGGGGGCTGATGAGCAGTTCTTC
CASLGGGADEQFF
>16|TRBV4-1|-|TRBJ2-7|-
TGCGCCAGCAGCCAATTGGTAGGACTAAGTCCCTACGAGCAGTACTTC
CASSQLVGLSPYEQYF
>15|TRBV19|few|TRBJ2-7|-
TGTGCCAGTAGGGACGATGGAGGCGGAACCTACGAGCAGTACTTC
CASRDDGGGTYEQYF
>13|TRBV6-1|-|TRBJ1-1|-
TGTGCCACTGTGGACAGCATGAACACTGAAGCTTTCTTT
CATVDSMNTEAFF
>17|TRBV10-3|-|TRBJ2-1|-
TGTGCCATCAGTGAGTCGAGGCAGCGGAGCTCCTACAATGAGCAGTTCTTC
CAISESRQRSSYNEQFF
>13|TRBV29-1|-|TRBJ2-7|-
TGCAGCGTTGAAGATGTAGCCTACTACGAGCAGTACTTC
CSVEDVAYYEQYF
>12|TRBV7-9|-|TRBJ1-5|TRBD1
TGTGCCAGCAGCCACCCAGGGGGGACCCAGCATTTT
CASSHPGGTQHF
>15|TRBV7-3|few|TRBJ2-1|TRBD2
TGTGCCAGCAGCTTAACGGGCGGGGGTTACAATGAGCAGTTCTTC
CASSLTGGGYNEQFF
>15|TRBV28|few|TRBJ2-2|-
TGTGCCAGCAGTTTAGGCGGGGCGAACACCGGGGAGCTGTTTTTT
CASSLGGANTGELFF
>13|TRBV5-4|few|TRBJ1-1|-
TGTGCCAGCAGCACCTGGGACACCGAGGGAGCTTTCTTT
CASSTWDTEGAFF
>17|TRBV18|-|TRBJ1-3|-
TGTGCCAGCTCAGCACTCCAGGAACTGAGCTCTGGAAACACCATATATTTT
CASSALQELSSGNTIYF
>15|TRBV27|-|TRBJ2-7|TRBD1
TGTGCCAGCAGCCCAAAGTCCACAGGGGACTACGAGCAGTACTTC
CASSPKSTGDYEQYF
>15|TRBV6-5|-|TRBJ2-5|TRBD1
TGTGCCAGCAGGCTACAGGGGACCAGCCAAGAGACCCAGTACTTC
CASRLQGTSQETQYF
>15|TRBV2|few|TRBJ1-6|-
TGTGCCAGCAATAAAGCGAGCTCCTATAATTCACCCCTCCACTTT
CASNKASSYNSPLHF
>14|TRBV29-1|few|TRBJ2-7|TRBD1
TGCAGCGTCCGAGGACAGGGGGCATTCTACGAGCAGTACTTC
CSVRGQGAFYEQYF
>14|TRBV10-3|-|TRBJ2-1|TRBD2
TGTGCCATCAGAGCTAGCGGGGGGAGAAATGAGCAGTTCTTC
CAIRASGGRNEQFF
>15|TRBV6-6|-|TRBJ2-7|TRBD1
TGTGCCAGCAGGGCATCACAGGGGATTCGCTACGAGCAGTACTTC
CASRASQGIRYEQYF
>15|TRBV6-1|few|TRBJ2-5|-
TGTGCCAGCAGTGAAGCGCTGGGCAGGGGAGAGACCCAGTACTTC
CASSEALGRGETQYF
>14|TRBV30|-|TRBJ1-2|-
TGTGCCTGGAGTGTCAGTGGTGGTGGCTATGGCTACACCTTC
CAWSVSGGGYGYTF
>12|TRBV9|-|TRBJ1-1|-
TGTGCCAGCAGCCTCGGACAAACTGAAGCTTTCTTT
CASSLGQTEAFF
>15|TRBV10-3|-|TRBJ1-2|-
TGTGCCATCAGTGCTAAGGACAGTGGTCACGGTGGCTACACCTTC
CAISAKDSGHGGYTF
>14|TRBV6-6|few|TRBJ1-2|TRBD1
TGTGCCAGCACTATGACAGGGGTGGACTATGGCTACACCTTC
CASTMTGVDYGYTF
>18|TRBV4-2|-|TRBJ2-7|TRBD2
TGTGCCAGCAGCCAAGTTCTTTGGCGGGGGGCCCCAACCTACGAGCAGTACTTC
CASSQVLWRGAPTYEQYF
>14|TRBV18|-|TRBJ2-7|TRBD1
TGTGCCAGCTCACCACTGGACAGGTACGGGGAGCAGTACTTC
CASSPLDRYGEQYF
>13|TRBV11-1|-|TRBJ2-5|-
TGTGCCAGCACCCTCGACTTGAGAGAGACCCAGTACTTC
CASTLDLRETQYF
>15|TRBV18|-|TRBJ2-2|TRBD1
TGTGCCAGCTCATCAGGACAGGGGCCCACCGGGGAGCTGTTTTTT
CASSSGQGPTGELFF